This T cell receptor (beta chain) emerged from a study of T cells in Graves' hyperthyroidism and ophthalmopathy. Study background: Peripheral blood draws took place at initial diagnosis, ahead of any treatment. General observations from the study: The majority of expanded thyroid clonotypes above 0.001 also appeared in blood.

Amplified regions were TCR beta CDR3 sequences from RNA transcripts. HTBI primers were the set used in a first-round RT-PCR of the TCR CDR3. TCRdb reprocessed the multiplex PCR reads with MiXCR, giving one entry per CDR3 protein. The table records more than 500,000 distinct CDR3 sequences, 14% to 15% of them present only once. For this clonotype: The antigen is unknown.

This TCR was recovered from a woman in her forties with Graves' ophthalmopathy. The sample taken for sequencing was blood.

CDR3 nucleotide sequence: TGTGCCAGCAGCCCGGAAGACAGACGGCACTATGGCTACACCTTC. Encoded protein: CASSPEDRRHYGYTF. This chain links TRBV3-1 with TRBJ1-2, with TRBD1 as a possible D gene (5 bases). Looked up from germline, CDR1 is LGHDT and CDR2 is YNNKEL (reference sequence). This CDR3 is built from 15 residues. Trimming cost V 4 bases and J 3 bases, with 15 bases left between them.